This entry is about one TCR beta chain. Antigen specificity is unknown. This specimen belongs to a study of T cell responses to AZD1222 COVID-19 vaccine. Analysis merged second doses at about 4 or about 12 weeks. The table came from immunoSEQ multiplex PCR; TCRdb's copy has only in-frame clones and leaves some out. The sample lists 150,000 or so clones; approximately 90% were seen once. Notes on the study in general: Vaccine-associated CD4 TCRs ranged over spike, dominating at 160-218 and 743-854. It was only after the peak T cell response that any repertoires were sampled.

V shed 2 bases and J shed 0 bases, with 11 bases lying between them. The CDR3 contains 15 residues. Germline V gene data show CDR1 as SGHTA and CDR2 as FQGNSA. The sequence derives from an adult who received the AZD1222 COVID-19 vaccine. The chain couples TRBV7-2 to TRBJ2-7; D is ambiguous. Sequencing was performed on peripheral blood, taken 28 days after the second AZD1222 dose. CDR3 amino acids: CASSLSSRFSYEQYF. CDR3 in DNA: TGTGCCAGCAGCTTAAGTAGCCGTTTCTCCTACGAGCAGTACTTC.